This is a list of T cell receptor beta chains from one sample in a study of tumor-infiltrating lymphocytes in localized non-small cell lung cancer. TCRdb's copy holds only in-frame clones and misses some; the assay was immunoSEQ multiplex PCR. The sample lists around 15,000 clones; about 69% were seen once. The sequenced sample consisted of lung tumor tissue. Receptors were obtained from a human donor with non-small cell lung cancer. CDR3s include the opening cysteine and the closing phenylalanine or tryptophan. A D gene is named only where the DNA matches it firmly. Not all rows give a size; the values are once, few, many and, for expanded clones, a class.

clone_size	j_call	d_call	v_call	cdr3_nt	cdr3_aa
-	TRBJ1-5	-	TRBV19	TGTGCCAGTAGTATAGATCTAAGACAGCTGTATAAGCCCCAGCATTTT	CASSIDLRQLYKPQHF
-	TRBJ1-6	-	TRBV7-2	TGTGCCAGTACCCTGAAGGGGGGCCTAGGGTCACCCCTCCACTTT	CASTLKGGLGSPLHF
-	TRBJ2-2	TRBD1	TRBV7-3	TGTGCCATCCGACAGGGGGGCACCGGGGAGCTGTTTTTT	CAIRQGGTGELFF
-	TRBJ2-3	TRBD2	TRBV28	TGTGCCAGCACCCATAGCGGGGAGGTAGATACGCAGTATTTT	CASTHSGEVDTQYF
-	TRBJ2-7	TRBD1	TRBV2	TGTGCCAGCCAGGACAGGGCGTACGAGCAGTACTTC	CASQDRAYEQYF
-	TRBJ1-2	TRBD1	TRBV9	TGTGCCAGCAGCGAAAGAAATGGCAGGGGGCGCGGCTATGGCTACACCTTC	CASSERNGRGRGYGYTF
-	TRBJ2-3	TRBD1	TRBV29-1	TGCAGCGTGGCCTCTCCGACAGGGGGCAGAACAGATACGCAGTATTTT	CSVASPTGGRTDTQYF
-	TRBJ2-7	-	TRBV20-1	TGCAGTGCTAGAGTTCTCTACGAGCAGTACTTC	CSARVLYEQYF
-	TRBJ2-7	TRBD1	TRBV7-2	TGTGCCAGCAGCTTTGACAGGGGGACCTACTACGAGCAGTACTTC	CASSFDRGTYYEQYF
-	TRBJ1-1	-	TRBV7-8	TGTGCCTCCCAGTTGAACACTGAAGCTTTCTTT	CASQLNTEAFF
medium-sized	TRBJ2-3	-	TRBV11-2	TGTGCCAGCAGCTTAGGGGACACAGATACGCAGTATTTT	CASSLGDTDTQYF
-	TRBJ2-1	-	TRBV28	TGTGCCAGCAGCCCTCAGGGTAATGAGCAGTTCTTC	CASSPQGNEQFF
medium-sized	TRBJ1-5	-	TRBV6-6	TGTGCCAGCAGCCCCGACGACCCGGGGCAGCCCCAGCATTTT	CASSPDDPGQPQHF
-	TRBJ2-1	TRBD2	TRBV11-2	TGTGCCAGCAGCTTCCCGACCCTAGCGGGAGGGCCGTCGGTTGAGCAGTTCTTC	CASSFPTLAGGPSVEQFF
large	TRBJ2-5	-	TRBV9	TGTGCCAGCAGCGTAATGGGCTCCAACCAAGAGACCCAGTACTTC	CASSVMGSNQETQYF
medium-sized	TRBJ2-7	-	TRBV28	TGTGCCAGCAGTTCCTCCAACAGGGTTCCCGAGCAGTACTTC	CASSSSNRVPEQYF
-	TRBJ1-1	-	TRBV2	TGTGCCAGCAGCCGTAGTGCTGAAGCTTTCTTT	CASSRSAEAFF
-	TRBJ1-2	-	TRBV19	TGTGCCAGTAGTATCTCCGTCTATGGCTACACCTTC	CASSISVYGYTF
-	TRBJ2-4	-	TRBV7-9	TGTGCCAGCACCCCGGCGATCGGGGAAAACATTCAGTACTTC	CASTPAIGENIQYF
-	TRBJ1-2	-	TRBV2	TGTGCCAGCAGCCTCGGCCTTACAGGGAAGATGGGCTACACCTTC	CASSLGLTGKMGYTF
-	TRBJ1-2	-	TRBV6-5	TGTGCCAGCAGGGAGGGAGGCTACACCTTC	CASREGGYTF
-	TRBJ2-7	-	TRBV7-6	TGTGCCAGCAGCGAGAGCCCCGCCTACGAGCAGTACTTC	CASSESPAYEQYF
few	TRBJ1-4	-	TRBV5-1	TGCGCCAGCAGCATGACAGCCGCGGCTAATGAAAAACTGTTTTTT	CASSMTAAANEKLFF
-	TRBJ1-5	-	TRBV4-1	TGCGCCAGCAGCCAAGTTGAACAGGATTATAGCAATCAGCCCCAGCATTTT	CASSQVEQDYSNQPQHF
-	TRBJ2-7	TRBD2	TRBV30	TGTGCCTGGAGAAAGGCGGGAGGGTTCTACGAGCAGTACTTC	CAWRKAGGFYEQYF
-	TRBJ1-2	-	TRBV20-1	TGCAGTGCCCAGGACGGCCATGGCTACACCTTC	CSAQDGHGYTF
-	TRBJ1-4	-	TRBV6-5	TGTGCCAGCAGTCCTAGCTTTGCAACTAATGAAAAACTGTTTTTT	CASSPSFATNEKLFF
few	TRBJ1-3	-	TRBV11-1	TGTGCCAGCGGACAGAACTCTGGAAACACCATATATTTT	CASGQNSGNTIYF
-	TRBJ1-5	-	TRBV6-1	TGTGCCAGCACTATCATACAGGGAGGAAATCAGCCCCAGCATTTT	CASTIIQGGNQPQHF
few	TRBJ1-1	-	TRBV15	TGTGCCACCAGCAGAGACCCTCTCTGGCCTGGGGCGGGGACGAGCACTGAAGCTTTCTTT	CATSRDPLWPGAGTSTEAFF
-	TRBJ1-2	TRBD1	TRBV5-1	TGCGCCAGCAGCCCGAAGACAGGGGGGTTGGCAGATTTGAACTATGGCTACACCTTC	CASSPKTGGLADLNYGYTF